Detailed here is one T cell receptor beta chain. The data are from a study of radiotherapy plus CTLA-4 blockade in lung cancer. The data were produced by immunoSEQ multiplex PCR, yet TCRdb's version contains in-frame clones alone and is incomplete. The repertoire holds 48,000 or so clones, with almost 85% as singletons. The sequences come from peripheral blood, collected from a patient treated with radiotherapy plus ipilimumab. This TCR was sampled from a human donor with non-small cell lung cancer whose response to radiotherapy plus ipilimumab could not be evaluated.

The CDR3 spells CSVESFYGYTF. The CDR3 DNA sequence: TGCAGCGTTGAGTCTTTCTATGGCTACACCTTC. V is TRBV29-1 and J is TRBJ1-2; D unclear. V gave up 3 bases and J gave up 4 bases, with 6 bases separating them. This CDR3 contains 11 residues. Germline V gene lookup returns CDR1 SQVTM and CDR2 ANQGSEA. The full variable domain, rest sourced from reference TRBV29-1 and TRBJ1-2, is SAVISQKPSRDICQRGTSLTIQCQVDSQVTMMFWYRQQPGQSLTLIATANQGSEATYESGFVIDKFPISRPNLTFSTLTVSNMSPEDSSIYLCSVESFYGYTFGSGTRLTVV.